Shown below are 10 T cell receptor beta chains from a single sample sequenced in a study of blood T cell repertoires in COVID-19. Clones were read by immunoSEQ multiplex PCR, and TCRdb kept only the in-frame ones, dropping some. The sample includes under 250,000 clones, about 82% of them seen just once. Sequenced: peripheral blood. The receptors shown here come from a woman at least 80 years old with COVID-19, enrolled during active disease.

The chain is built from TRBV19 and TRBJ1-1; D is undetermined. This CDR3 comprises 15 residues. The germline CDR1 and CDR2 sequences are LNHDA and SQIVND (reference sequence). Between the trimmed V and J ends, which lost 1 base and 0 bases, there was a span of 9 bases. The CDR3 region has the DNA TGTGCCAGTAGTATAGTCCCAGATATGAACACTGAAGCTTTCTTT. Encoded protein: CASSIVPDMNTEAFF.

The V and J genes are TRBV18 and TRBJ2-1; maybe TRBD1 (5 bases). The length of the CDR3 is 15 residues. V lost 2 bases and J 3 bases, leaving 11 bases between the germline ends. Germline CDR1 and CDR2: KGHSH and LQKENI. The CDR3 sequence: CASSPEVGVYNEQFF. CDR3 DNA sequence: TGTGCCAGCTCACCAGAGGTAGGGGTCTACAATGAGCAGTTCTTC.

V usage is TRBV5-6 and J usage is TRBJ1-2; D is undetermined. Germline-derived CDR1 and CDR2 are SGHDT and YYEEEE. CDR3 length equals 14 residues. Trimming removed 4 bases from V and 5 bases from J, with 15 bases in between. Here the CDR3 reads CASSLRSGAYGYTF. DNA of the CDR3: TGTGCCAGCAGCCTACGCAGCGGTGCATATGGCTACACCTTC.

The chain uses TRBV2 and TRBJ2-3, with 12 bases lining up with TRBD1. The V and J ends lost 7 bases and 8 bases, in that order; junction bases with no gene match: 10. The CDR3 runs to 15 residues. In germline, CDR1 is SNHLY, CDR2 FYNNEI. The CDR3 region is CASTSPGQGAGTQYF. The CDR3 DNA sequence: TGTGCCAGCACCTCTCCGGGACAGGGGGCCGGTACGCAGTATTTT. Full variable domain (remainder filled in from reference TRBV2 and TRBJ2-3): EPEVTQTPSHQVTQMGQEVILRCVPISNHLYFYWYRQILGQKVEFLVSFYNNEISEKSEIFDDQFSVERPDGSNFTLKIRSTKLEDSAMYFCASTSPGQGAGTQYFGPGTRLTVL.

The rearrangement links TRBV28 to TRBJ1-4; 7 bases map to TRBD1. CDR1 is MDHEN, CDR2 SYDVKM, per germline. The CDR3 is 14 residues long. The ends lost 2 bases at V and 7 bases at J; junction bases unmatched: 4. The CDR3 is CASSLMGTVEKLFF. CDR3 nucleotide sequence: TGTGCCAGCAGTTTAATGGGGACAGTTGAAAAACTGTTTTTT. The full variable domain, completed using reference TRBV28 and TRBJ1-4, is DVKVTQSSRYLVKRTGEKVFLECVQDMDHENMFWYRQDPGLGLRLIYFSYDVKMKEKGDIPEGYSVSREKKERFSLILESASTNQTSMYLCASSLMGTVEKLFFGSGTQLSVL.

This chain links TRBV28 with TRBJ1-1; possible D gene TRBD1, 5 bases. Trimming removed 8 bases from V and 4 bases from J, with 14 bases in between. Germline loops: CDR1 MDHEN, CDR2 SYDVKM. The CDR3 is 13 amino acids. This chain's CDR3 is CASYVVGGTEAFF. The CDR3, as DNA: TGTGCCAGCTACGTCGTGGGGGGCACTGAAGCTTTCTTT.

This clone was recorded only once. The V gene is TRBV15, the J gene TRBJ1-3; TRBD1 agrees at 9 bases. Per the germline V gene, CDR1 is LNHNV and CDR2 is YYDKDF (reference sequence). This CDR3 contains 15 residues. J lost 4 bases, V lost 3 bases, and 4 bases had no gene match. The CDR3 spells CATSRDRGTGNTIYF. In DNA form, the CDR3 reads TGTGCCACCAGCAGGGACAGGGGTACCGGAAACACCATATATTTT.

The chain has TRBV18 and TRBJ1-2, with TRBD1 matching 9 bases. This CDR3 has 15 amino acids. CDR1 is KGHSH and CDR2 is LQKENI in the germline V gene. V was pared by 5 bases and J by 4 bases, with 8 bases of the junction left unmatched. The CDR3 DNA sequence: TGTGCCAGCTCAGGACGGGACAGGGAACCCTATGGCTACACCTTC. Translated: CASSGRDREPYGYTF. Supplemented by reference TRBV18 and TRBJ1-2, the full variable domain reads NAGVMQNPRHLVRRRGQEARLRCSPMKGHSHVYWYRQLPEEGLKFMVYLQKENIIDESGMPKERFSAEFPKEGPSILRIQQVVRGDSAAYFCASSGRDREPYGYTFGSGTRLTVV.

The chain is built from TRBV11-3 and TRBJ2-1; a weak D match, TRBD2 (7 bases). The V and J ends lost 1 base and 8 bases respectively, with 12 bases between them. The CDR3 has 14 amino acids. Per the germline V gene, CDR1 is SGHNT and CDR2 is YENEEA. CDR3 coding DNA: TGTGCCAGCAGCTTAGGCGGGGGCAGGGATGAGCAGTTCTTC. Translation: CASSLGGGRDEQFF. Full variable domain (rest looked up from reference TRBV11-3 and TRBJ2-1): EAGVVQSPRYKIIEKKQPVAFWCNPISGHNTLYWYLQNLGQGPELLIRYENEEAVDDSQLPKDRFSAERLKGVDSTLKIQPAELGDSAVYLCASSLGGGRDEQFFGPGTRLTVL.

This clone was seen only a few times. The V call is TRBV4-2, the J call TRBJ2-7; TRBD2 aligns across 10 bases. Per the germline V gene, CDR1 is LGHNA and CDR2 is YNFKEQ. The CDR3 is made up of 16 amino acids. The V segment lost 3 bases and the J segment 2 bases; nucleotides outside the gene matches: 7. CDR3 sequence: CASSHRTSGVTYEQYF. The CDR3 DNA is TGTGCCAGCAGCCACCGAACTAGCGGGGTGACCTACGAGCAGTACTTC.